The 2 T cell receptor beta chains reported below all come from one sample, sequenced in a study of blood T cell repertoires in COVID-19. Sequencing used immunoSEQ multiplex PCR; TCRdb keeps in-frame clones, though not all of them. The sample includes roughly 100,000 clones, 70% to 90% of them seen just once. Sequencing used peripheral blood. These receptors were collected from a middle-aged man with active COVID-19.

This rearrangement joins TRBV13 to TRBJ2-1, with D uncertain. The germline gives CDR1 PRHDT, CDR2 FYEKMQ (reference sequence). There are 14 residues in the CDR3. The V end was cut by 4 bases, the J end by 2 bases, with 9 bases between. Here the CDR3 DNA reads TGTGCCAGCAGCTCGGTTGGTACCTACAATGAGCAGTTCTTC. Encoded protein: CASSSVGTYNEQFF.

This chain connects TRBV3-1 (or the pseudogene TRBV3-2) to TRBJ2-7; 7 positions match TRBD2. Germline CDR1 is LGHDT and CDR2 is YNNKEL (reference sequence). The CDR3 consists of 13 residues. Trimming removed 4 bases from V and 7 bases from J; junction bases left unmatched: 7. The CDR3 sequence: CASSPPPGREQYF. For the CDR3, the DNA is TGTGCCAGCAGCCCGCCCCCCGGGAGGGAGCAGTACTTC.